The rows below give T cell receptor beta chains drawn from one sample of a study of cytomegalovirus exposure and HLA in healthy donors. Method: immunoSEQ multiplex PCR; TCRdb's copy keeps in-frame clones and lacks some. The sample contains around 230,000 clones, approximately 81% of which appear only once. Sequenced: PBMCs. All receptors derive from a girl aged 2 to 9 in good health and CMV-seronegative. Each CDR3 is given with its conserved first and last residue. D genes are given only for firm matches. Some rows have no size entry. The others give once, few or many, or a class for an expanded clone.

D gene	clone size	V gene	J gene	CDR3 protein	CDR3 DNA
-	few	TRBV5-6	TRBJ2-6	CASSFGAGANVLTF	TGTGCCAGCAGCTTCGGGGCTGGGGCCAACGTCCTGACTTTC
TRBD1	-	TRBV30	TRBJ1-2	CAWTRDSVYGYTF	TGTGCCTGGACCCGGGACAGCGTCTATGGCTACACCTTC
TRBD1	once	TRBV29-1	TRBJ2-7	CSASRDRGSYEQYF	TGCAGCGCCAGCCGGGACAGGGGATCCTACGAGCAGTACTTC
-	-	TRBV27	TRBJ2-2	CASSSQGNTGELFF	TGTGCCAGCAGTTCACAGGGTAACACCGGGGAGCTGTTTTTT
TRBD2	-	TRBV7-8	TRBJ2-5	CASRWSGRRGEDQETQYF	TGTGCCAGCCGTTGGAGTGGTCGGCGGGGGGAAGATCAAGAGACCCAGTACTTC
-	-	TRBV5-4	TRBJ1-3	CASSLDRARNTIYF	TGTGCCAGCAGCTTGGACAGGGCGCGAAACACCATATATTTT
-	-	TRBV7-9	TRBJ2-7	CASSGWSKPYEQYF	TGTGCCAGCAGCGGATGGAGCAAACCCTACGAGCAGTACTTC
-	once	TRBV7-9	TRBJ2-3	CASSPRQDADTQYF	TGTGCCAGCAGTCCCAGACAGGATGCAGATACGCAGTATTTT
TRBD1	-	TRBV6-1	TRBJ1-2	CASSEYWDRVVVYGYTF	TGTGCCAGCAGTGAATACTGGGACAGGGTGGTGGTCTATGGCTACACCTTC
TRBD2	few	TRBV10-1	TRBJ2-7	CASSESAGDEQYF	TGCGCCAGCAGTGAGTCCGCGGGGGACGAGCAGTACTTC
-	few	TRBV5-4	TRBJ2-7	CASSLDISSSFYEQYF	TGTGCCAGCAGCTTGGACATCAGTTCCTCCTTCTACGAGCAGTACTTC
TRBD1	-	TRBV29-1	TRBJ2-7	CSVMGQGYEQYF	TGCAGCGTTATGGGACAGGGCTACGAGCAGTACTTC
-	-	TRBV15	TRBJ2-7	CATSVKQGPYEQYF	TGTGCCACCAGCGTAAAACAGGGTCCCTACGAGCAGTACTTC
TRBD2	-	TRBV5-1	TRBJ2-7	CASRPSGFYEQYF	TGCGCCAGCAGACCTAGCGGATTCTACGAGCAGTACTTC
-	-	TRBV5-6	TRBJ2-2	CASSLAVELFF	TGTGCCAGCAGCTTGGCAGTGGAGCTGTTTTTT
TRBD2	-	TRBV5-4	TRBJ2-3	CASSLAGTSSTDTQYF	TGTGCCAGCAGCTTGGCCGGGACTAGTAGCACAGATACGCAGTATTTT
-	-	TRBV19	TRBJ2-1	CASSIQGGNEQFF	TGTGCCAGTAGTATCCAGGGGGGCAATGAGCAGTTCTTC
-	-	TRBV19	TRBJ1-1	CASSISGGKGLAFF	TGTGCCAGTAGTATAAGCGGCGGAAAAGGGTTGGCTTTCTTT
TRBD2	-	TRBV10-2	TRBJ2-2	CASRLGLAGNTGELFF	TGCGCCAGCAGGCTGGGACTAGCGGGAAACACCGGGGAGCTGTTTTTT
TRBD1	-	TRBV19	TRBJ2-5	CASSIQAGGTQYF	TGTGCCAGTAGTATACAGGCAGGGGGGACCCAGTACTTC
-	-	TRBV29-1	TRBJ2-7	CSVEGPGDEQYF	TGCAGCGTTGAAGGGCCCGGGGACGAGCAGTACTTC
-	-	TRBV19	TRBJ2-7	CACDFAQYF	TGTGCCTGCGATTTCGCGCAGTACTTC
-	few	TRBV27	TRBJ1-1	CASRPAGGTEAFF	TGTGCCAGCAGGCCCGCGGGGGGCACTGAAGCTTTCTTT
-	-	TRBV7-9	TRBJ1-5	CASSFQGGVNQPQHF	TGTGCCAGCAGCTTCCAGGGTGGCGTGAATCAGCCCCAGCATTTT
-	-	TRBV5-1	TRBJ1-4	CASKGSATNEKLFF	TGCGCCAGCAAGGGGTCAGCAACTAATGAAAAACTGTTTTTT
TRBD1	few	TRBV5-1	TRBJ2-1	CASSPGTGNSEQFF	TGCGCCAGCAGCCCCGGGACAGGGAACAGTGAGCAGTTCTTC
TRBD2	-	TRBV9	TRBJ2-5	CASGGTSGGPYQETQYF	TGTGCCAGCGGGGGGACTAGCGGGGGGCCCTACCAAGAGACCCAGTACTTC
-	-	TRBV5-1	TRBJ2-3	CASRQAGIGTDTQYF	TGCGCCAGCCGCCAGGCGGGGATTGGCACAGATACGCAGTATTTT
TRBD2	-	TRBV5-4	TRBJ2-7	CASSPGLARISYEQYF	TGTGCCAGCTCCCCGGGACTAGCGAGGATCTCCTACGAGCAGTACTTC
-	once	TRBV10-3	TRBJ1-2	CAISEIYQGIYGYTF	TGTGCCATCAGTGAAATATACCAGGGTATCTATGGCTACACCTTC
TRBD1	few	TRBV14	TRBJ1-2	CASSQVTGGGYGYTF	TGTGCCAGCAGCCAAGTAACAGGGGGCGGCTATGGCTACACCTTC
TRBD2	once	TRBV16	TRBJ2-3	CASSQFAGGDTQYF	TGTGCCAGCAGCCAATTTGCGGGGGGAGATACGCAGTATTTT
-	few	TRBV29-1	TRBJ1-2	CSVGFGDYGYTF	TGCAGCGTTGGGTTCGGGGACTATGGCTACACCTTC
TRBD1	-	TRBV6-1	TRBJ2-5	CASSGSGQGFETQYF	TGTGCCAGCAGTGGTTCGGGACAGGGCTTTGAGACCCAGTACTTC
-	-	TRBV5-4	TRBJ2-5	CASSLDIGGVETQYF	TGTGCCAGCAGCTTGGACATCGGGGGTGTTGAGACCCAGTACTTC
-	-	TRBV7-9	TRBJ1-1	CASSFDRTETFF	TGTGCCAGCAGCTTCGACAGAACTGAAACTTTCTTT
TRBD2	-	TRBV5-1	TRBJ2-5	CASSSGTSQETQYF	TGCGCCAGCAGCTCCGGGACTAGCCAAGAGACCCAGTACTTC
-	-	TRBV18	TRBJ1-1	CASSQRQEAFF	TGTGCCAGCTCTCAACGTCAGGAAGCTTTCTTT
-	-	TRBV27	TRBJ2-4	CASSFGGAGAKNIQYF	TGTGCCAGCAGTTTTGGAGGGGCGGGGGCCAAAAACATTCAGTACTTC
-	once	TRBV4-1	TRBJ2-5	CASSPRVGTQYF	TGCGCCAGCAGCCCGAGGGTGGGAACCCAGTACTTC
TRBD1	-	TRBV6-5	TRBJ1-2	CASSYSRTGSYGYTF	TGTGCCAGCAGTTACTCGAGGACAGGGTCCTACGGCTACACCTTC
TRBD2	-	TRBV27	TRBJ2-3	CASSPGTSGRPRDTQYF	TGTGCCAGCAGTCCCGGGACTAGCGGGAGGCCTCGGGATACGCAGTATTTT
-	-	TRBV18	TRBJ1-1	CASPTSLGAEAFF	TGTGCCAGCCCCACTTCTCTCGGGGCTGAAGCTTTCTTT
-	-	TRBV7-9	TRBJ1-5	CASSLGQGFPNQPQHF	TGTGCCAGCAGCTTGGGACAAGGATTCCCCAATCAGCCCCAGCATTTT
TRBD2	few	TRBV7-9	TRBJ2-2	CASSSGGATGELFF	TGTGCCAGCAGCAGCGGGGGGGCCACCGGGGAGCTGTTTTTT
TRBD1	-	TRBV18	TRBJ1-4	CASSTGANEKLFF	TGTGCCAGCTCGACAGGGGCTAATGAAAAACTGTTTTTT
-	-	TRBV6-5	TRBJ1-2	CASSLGTLGGYTF	TGTGCCAGCAGCCTGGGGACTCTCGGAGGCTACACCTTC
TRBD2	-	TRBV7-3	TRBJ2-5	CASSLRGRTSGGARETQYF	TGTGCCAGCAGCTTAAGGGGCCGGACTAGCGGGGGGGCCAGGGAGACCCAGTACTTC
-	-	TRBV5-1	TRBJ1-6	CASSSREQNSPLHF	TGCGCCAGCAGCAGCCGGGAACAAAATTCACCCCTCCACTTT
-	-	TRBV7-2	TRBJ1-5	CASSLYSHQPQHF	TGTGCCAGCAGCTTATATAGCCATCAGCCCCAGCATTTT
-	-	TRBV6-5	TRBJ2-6	CASSLTPPSGANVLTF	TGTGCCAGCAGTTTGACACCTCCGTCCGGGGCCAACGTCCTGACTTTC
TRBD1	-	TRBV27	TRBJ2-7	CASSPDRVSYEQYF	TGTGCCAGCAGTCCTGACAGGGTCTCCTACGAGCAGTACTTC
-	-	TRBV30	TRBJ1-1	CAWKGQGFTEAFF	TGTGCCTGGAAAGGGCAGGGATTCACTGAAGCTTTCTTT